This T cell receptor (beta chain) was recorded in a study of beta chain features in type 1 diabetes (dated 2018 in TCRdb). A note on the overall study: No differences in mean age, gender distribution, total cell number or subset yield were found between patients and healthy donors. In the study, recently diagnosed type 1 diabetes patients and matched healthy donors were compared on the TCRB repertoires of their sorted circulating CD4+ T cell subsets. A total of 107,917,701 sorted cells were examined across all samples, and the number of cells per subset was strongly correlated with RNA yield. Regulatory and stem cell-like memory subsets were isolated from only 8 patients and 8 healthy donors, whereas naive and central memory subsets came from all 30 or so donors.

The entire amount of isolated RNA was reverse transcribed using the High Capacity cDNA Reverse Transcription Kit, so the sequenced TCRB transcripts were expressed ones. Deep immunoSEQ sequencing was applied to naive, central memory and regulatory T cell samples, giving an average of roughly 3.5 million total reads per sample. Sorted cells were lysed in RLT buffer and RNA was extracted with DNase-treated RNeasy Micro or Mini kits, depending on cell number. To prevent cross-contamination, each cell subset was processed individually, whereas patient and healthy donor samples were processed jointly. The immunoSEQ multiplex PCR was used to amplify TCRB sequences from cDNA, yielding 87-bp fragments that span the CDR3 region. Amplicons were sequenced on the Illumina HiSeq platform. Turning to the authors' computational methods: PCR bias was computationally corrected using synthetic template baselines, reads within Hamming distance 2 were collapsed, and singletons that could not be merged were discarded. Reads were aligned against IMGT so that V, D and J genes, CDR3 length and insertions or deletions at six rearrangement sites could be assigned. Within each subset, clonotype counts were normalized to the number of sorted cells before true diversity and Gini coefficients were calculated with the tcR R package. Repertoire sharing was quantified using the overlap coefficient calculated on TCRB nucleotide sequences. Out-of-frame TCRB sequences from naive cells were analyzed to stand in for the pre-selection repertoire. TCRdb mirrors the immuneACCESS table, restricted to in-frame sequences. Some clones are absent from its copies; in checked studies, under half trace to an unresolved V gene, and the reason for the others is unknown. The V and J calls and clone size come from that table; D and trimming were worked out from the DNA. For this sample the table gives 310,000 or so clones, of which roughly 9.6% were detected only once. The top ten clones comprise 0.015% to 0.02% of the sample.

Turning to this clone: The clone's antigen remains unknown. No base quality values were provided; no much bigger clone lies one nucleotide off.

Summary of the overall study and its limitations: In all four CD4+ subsets, TCRB CDR3 length was moderately but significantly shorter in type 1 diabetes patients. Patients with type 1 diabetes made fewer insertions and deleted more nucleotides at VDJ recombination sites, implying thymic rearrangement abnormalities. Because cDNA was sequenced instead of genomic DNA, activated cells with high expression could be over-represented, although the groups did not differ in activation or CD3 levels. Naive, central memory and regulatory TCRB repertoires appeared to be more similar among patients than among healthy donors. Because the HLA sub-analyses included only small numbers of individuals, any influence of HLA type on TCRB rearrangement was left unresolved. PCR may preferentially amplify shorter templates, but because patient and control samples were amplified and corrected together, any resulting skew would affect both groups equally.

Each donor gave one peripheral blood draw, approximately 100 mL on average, collected into heparinised tubes. A BD FACSAria II was used to sort naive, central memory, regulatory and stem cell-like memory CD4+ T cells with a panel that included CD45RO, CCR7, CD25, CD127, CD95 and CD27. Every sorted population had a purity above 95%. PBMCs were separated immediately by Lymphoprep density gradient centrifugation and were stained directly, without being cultured. So that batch effects would be minimized, each experiment stained and sorted samples in pairs, pairing one healthy donor with one patient. Sequencing was performed on naive CD4+ T cells from blood. Interpreted using the paper, the cell subset or site label stands for: true naive CD4+ T cells. The receptor was isolated from a woman in her twenties or thirties in good health.

CDR3 sequence: CASSYYRDNYGYTF. The DNA is as follows: TGTGCCAGCAGTTACTACAGGGACAACTATGGCTACACCTTC. In this chain, TRBV6-5 is recombined with TRBJ1-2, and the D gene may be TRBD1, 6 bases matching. Trimming costs V 1 base and J 2 bases, and their ends lie 8 bases apart. CDR1 MNHEY and CDR2 SVGAGI were looked up in the germline V gene. The CDR3 measures 14 amino acids from cysteine to phenylalanine. The only DNA kept is the CDR3, 42 bases in frame from the first base.